Each of the 3 T cell receptor beta chains below was sequenced from the same sample in a study of blood T cell repertoires in COVID-19. The table came from immunoSEQ multiplex PCR; TCRdb's copy has only in-frame clones and leaves some out. The repertoire consists of 110,000 to 150,000 clones, with 80% to 90% occurring once and the leading ten covering more than 3.5%. The sample taken for sequencing was PBMCs or T cells enriched from blood (not recorded which). These receptors were collected from a man aged 50-60 years who had recovered from COVID-19.

This clone was detected a few times. The CDR3 loop reads CASSLMGAVNTEAFF. The CDR3 DNA is TGTGCCAGCTCACTGATGGGGGCCGTGAACACTGAAGCTTTCTTT. The rearrangement links TRBV18 to TRBJ1-1; weak D call: TRBD1 (6 bases). Between the trimmed V and J ends, which lost 4 bases and 0 bases, there was a span of 12 bases. CDR3 length: 15 residues. Germline lookup yields CDR1 KGHSH and CDR2 LQKENI.

The CDR3 here is CATSRSRDYGYTF. The CDR3 coding sequence is TGTGCCACCAGCAGGTCCAGGGACTATGGCTACACCTTC. The V gene is TRBV15, the J gene TRBJ1-2, with a weak D call TRBD1 (5 bases). This CDR3 contains 13 residues. The ends were cut back, 3 bases at V and 3 bases at J, with 8 bases in the middle. CDR1 is LNHNV and CDR2 is YYDKDF in the germline V gene (reference sequence).

The chain employs TRBV6-5 and TRBJ1-6; 7 bases are a match to TRBD1. Germline CDR1 MNHEY, CDR2 SVGAGI. The CDR3 has 14 amino acids. The J segment lost 6 bases and the V segment lost 9 bases, leaving 8 bases of the junction unmatched. CDR3 residues: CASTTGVGNSPLHF. CDR3 nucleotides: TGTGCCAGTACTACAGGGGTAGGTAATTCACCCCTCCACTTT.